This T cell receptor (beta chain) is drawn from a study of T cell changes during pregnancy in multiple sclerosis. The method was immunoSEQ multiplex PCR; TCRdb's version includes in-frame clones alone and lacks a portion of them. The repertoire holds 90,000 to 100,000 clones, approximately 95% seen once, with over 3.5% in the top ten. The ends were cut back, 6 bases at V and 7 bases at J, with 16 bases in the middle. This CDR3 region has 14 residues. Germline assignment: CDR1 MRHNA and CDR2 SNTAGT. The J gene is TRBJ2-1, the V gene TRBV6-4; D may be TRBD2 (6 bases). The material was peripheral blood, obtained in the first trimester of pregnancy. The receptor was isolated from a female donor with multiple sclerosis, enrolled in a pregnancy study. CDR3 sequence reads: CASSRDGGENEQFF. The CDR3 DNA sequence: TGTGCCAGCAGCCGGGACGGAGGGGAGAATGAGCAGTTCTTC.